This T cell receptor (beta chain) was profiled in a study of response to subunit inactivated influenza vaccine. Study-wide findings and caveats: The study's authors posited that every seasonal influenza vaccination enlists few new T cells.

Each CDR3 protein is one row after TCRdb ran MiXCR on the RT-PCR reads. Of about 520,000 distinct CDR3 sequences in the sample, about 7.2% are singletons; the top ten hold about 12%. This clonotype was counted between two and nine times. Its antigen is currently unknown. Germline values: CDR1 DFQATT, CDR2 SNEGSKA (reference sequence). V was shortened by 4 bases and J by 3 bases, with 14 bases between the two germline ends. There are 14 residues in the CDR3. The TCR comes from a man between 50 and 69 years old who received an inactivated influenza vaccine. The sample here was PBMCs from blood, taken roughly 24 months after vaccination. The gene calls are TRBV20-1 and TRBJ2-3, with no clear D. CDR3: CSANRGGGTDTQYF. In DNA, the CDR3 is TGCAGTGCTAATCGTGGCGGCGGAACAGATACGCAGTATTTT.